This T cell receptor beta chain emerged from a study of T cell repertoires in cytomegalovirus infection (dated by TCRdb to the late 2010s). Regarding the study in general: The HLA type of each donor mattered for the analysis, because public TCR beta signatures pointed to carriage of CMV infection along with the matching HLA type.

V is cut back by 1 base and J by 2 bases, with 4 bases in the junction unmatched. For CDR1 and CDR2, the germline V gene lists MGHRA and YSYEKL. The CDR3 numbers 16 residues from cysteine through phenylalanine. Kept here is only the CDR3 DNA, which spans 48 bases and is read in frame from base 1. TCRdb records Illumina HiSeq 1500 as the sequencer. The public sequencing data were trimmed at Q25 with fastp and processed into clonotypes with MiXCR by TCRdb, which kept only in-frame beta chains. Each entry is one CDR3 protein sequence, shown with its most common DNA and genes. This sample is represented by more than 400,000 distinct CDR3 sequences; less than 30% of them were singletons. The ten largest clones represent over 10% of the sample. This clonotype was counted only a few times. The clone's antigen remains unknown. The sample holds no much larger clone one base away, and base qualities are not on file.

Study-wide findings and limitations: In both this cohort and an independent roughly 350-donor cohort, the cumulative frequency of public TCR beta family members distinguished carriers of CMV infection plus the relevant HLA type. In the ex vivo response, HLA-C-restricted CMV-specific TCR beta clonotypes were dominant, and in two of eight donors the single most frequent clonotype came from this HLA-C-restricted group.

The clonotype was recovered from a human donor in good health (CMV status not recorded). Some clones in this sample may be carry-over from other donors' samples. The chain uses TRBV4-1 and TRBJ2-3, and TRBD2 matches 9 of the central bases. Specimen: PBMCs. The bases read TGCGCCAGCAGCCAAGCCGCTAGCGGGACCACAGATACGCAGTATTTT. Translated, this is CASSQAASGTTDTQYF.